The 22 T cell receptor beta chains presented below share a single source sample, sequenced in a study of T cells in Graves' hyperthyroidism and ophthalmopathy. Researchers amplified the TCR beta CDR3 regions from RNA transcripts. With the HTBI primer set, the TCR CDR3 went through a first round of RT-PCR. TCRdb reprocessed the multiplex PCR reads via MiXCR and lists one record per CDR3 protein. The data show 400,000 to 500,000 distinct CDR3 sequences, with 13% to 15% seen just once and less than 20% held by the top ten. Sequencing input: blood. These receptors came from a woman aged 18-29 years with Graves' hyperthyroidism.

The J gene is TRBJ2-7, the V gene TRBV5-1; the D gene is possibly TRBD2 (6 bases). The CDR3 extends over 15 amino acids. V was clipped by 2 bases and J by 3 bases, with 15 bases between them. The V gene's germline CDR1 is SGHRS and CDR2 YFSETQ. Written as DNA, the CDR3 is TGCGCCAGCAGCTTACAGGAGGGTCCGATCTACGAGCAGTACTTC. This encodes CASSLQEGPIYEQYF.

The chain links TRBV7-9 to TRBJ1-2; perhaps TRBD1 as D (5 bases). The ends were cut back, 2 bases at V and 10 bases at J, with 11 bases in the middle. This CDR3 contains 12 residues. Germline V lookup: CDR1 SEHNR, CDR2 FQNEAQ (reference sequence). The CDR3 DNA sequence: TGTGCCAGCAGCTTAATCAGGGTTGTCTACACCTTC. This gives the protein CASSLIRVVYTF.

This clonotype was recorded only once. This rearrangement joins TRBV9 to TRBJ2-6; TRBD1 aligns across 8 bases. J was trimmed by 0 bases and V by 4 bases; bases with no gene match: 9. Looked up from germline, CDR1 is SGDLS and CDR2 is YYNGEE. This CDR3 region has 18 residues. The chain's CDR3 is CASSPYRGLSSGANVLTF. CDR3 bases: TGTGCCAGCAGCCCGTACAGGGGGTTGAGCTCTGGGGCCAACGTCCTGACTTTC. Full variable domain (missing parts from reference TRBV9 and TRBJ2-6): DSGVTQTPKHLITATGQRVTLRCSPRSGDLSVYWYQQSLDQGLQFLIQYYNGEERAKGNILERFSAQQFPDLHSELNLSSLELGDSALYFCASSPYRGLSSGANVLTFGAGSRLTVL.

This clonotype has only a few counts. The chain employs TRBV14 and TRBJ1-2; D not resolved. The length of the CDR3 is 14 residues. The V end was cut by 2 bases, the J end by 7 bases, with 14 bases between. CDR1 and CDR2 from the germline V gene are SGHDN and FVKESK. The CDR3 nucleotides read TGTGCCAGCAGCCAACAGCCCAGCACCTCTGGCTACACCTTC. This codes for CASSQQPSTSGYTF.

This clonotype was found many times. This CDR3 is CASRKLAGVSYEQYF. The CDR3 nucleotides are TGTGCCAGCAGAAAGCTAGCGGGAGTATCCTACGAGCAGTACTTC. The chain couples TRBV5-6 to TRBJ2-7; 10 bases match TRBD2. The V and J ends lost 5 bases and 1 base, in that order; junction bases with no gene match: 6. This CDR3 is 15 amino acids long. Germline CDR1 and CDR2: SGHDT and YYEEEE.

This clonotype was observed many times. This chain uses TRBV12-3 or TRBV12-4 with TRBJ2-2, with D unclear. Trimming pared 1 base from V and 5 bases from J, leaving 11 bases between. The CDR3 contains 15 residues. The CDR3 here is CASSLVAGLTGELFF. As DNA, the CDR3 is TGTGCCAGCAGTTTAGTAGCAGGTTTGACCGGGGAGCTGTTTTTT.

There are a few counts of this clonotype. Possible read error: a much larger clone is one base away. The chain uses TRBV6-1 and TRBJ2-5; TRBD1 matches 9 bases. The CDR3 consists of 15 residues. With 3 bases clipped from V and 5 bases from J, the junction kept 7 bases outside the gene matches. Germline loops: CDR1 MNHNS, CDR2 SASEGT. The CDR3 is CASSDADRGGETQYF. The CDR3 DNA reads TGTGCCAGCAGTGACGCGGACAGGGGAGGGGAGACCCAGTACTTC.

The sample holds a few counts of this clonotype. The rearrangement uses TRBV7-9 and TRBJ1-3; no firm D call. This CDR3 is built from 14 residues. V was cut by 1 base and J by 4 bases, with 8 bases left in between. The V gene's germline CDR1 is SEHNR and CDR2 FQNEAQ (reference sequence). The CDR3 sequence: CASSLGSGGNTIYF. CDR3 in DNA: TGTGCCAGCAGCTTAGGCTCCGGAGGAAACACCATATATTTT.

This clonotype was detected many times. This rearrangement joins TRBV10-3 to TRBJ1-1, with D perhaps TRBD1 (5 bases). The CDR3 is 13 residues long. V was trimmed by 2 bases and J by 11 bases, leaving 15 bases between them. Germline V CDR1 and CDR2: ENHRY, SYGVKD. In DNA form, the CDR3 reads TGTGCCATCAGTGAGGCACCGGGGCGCCGGGCTTTCTTT. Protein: CAISEAPGRRAFF.

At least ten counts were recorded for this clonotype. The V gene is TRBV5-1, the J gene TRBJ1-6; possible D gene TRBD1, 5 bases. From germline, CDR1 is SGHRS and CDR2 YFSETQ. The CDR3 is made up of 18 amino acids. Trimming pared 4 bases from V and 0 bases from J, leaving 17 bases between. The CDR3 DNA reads TGCGCCAGCAGCCTTGGGGTCCGGGGGAGCTCCTATAATTCACCCCTCCACTTT. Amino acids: CASSLGVRGSSYNSPLHF. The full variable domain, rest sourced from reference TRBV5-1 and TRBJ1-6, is KAGVTQTPRYLIKTRGQQVTLSCSPISGHRSVSWYQQTPGQGLQFLFEYFSETQRNKGNFPGRFSGRQFSNSRSEMNVSTLELGDSALYLCASSLGVRGSSYNSPLHFGNGTRLTVT.

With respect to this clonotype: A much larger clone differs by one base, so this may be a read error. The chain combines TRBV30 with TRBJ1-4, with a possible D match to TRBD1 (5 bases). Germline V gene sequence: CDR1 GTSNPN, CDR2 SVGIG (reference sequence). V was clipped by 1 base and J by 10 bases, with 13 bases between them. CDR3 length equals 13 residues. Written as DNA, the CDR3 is TGTGCCTGGAGTGCCGGGGGGACGGGAAAACTGTTTTTT. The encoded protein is CAWSAGGTGKLFF.

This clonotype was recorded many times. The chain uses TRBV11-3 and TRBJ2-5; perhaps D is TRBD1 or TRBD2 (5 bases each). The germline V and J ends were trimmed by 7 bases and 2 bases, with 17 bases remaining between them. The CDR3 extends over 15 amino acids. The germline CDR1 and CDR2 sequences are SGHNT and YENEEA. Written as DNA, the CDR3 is TGTGCCAGCACGACCTCCGGGACCACTCAAGAGACCCAGTACTTC. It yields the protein CASTTSGTTQETQYF.

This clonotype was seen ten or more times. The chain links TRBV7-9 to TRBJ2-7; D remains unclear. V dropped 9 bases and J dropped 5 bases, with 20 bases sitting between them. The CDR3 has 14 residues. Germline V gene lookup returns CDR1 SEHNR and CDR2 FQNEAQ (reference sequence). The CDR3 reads CASRSDGRSDEQYF. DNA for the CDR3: TGTGCCAGTCGGAGTGACGGTAGGTCGGACGAGCAGTACTTC.

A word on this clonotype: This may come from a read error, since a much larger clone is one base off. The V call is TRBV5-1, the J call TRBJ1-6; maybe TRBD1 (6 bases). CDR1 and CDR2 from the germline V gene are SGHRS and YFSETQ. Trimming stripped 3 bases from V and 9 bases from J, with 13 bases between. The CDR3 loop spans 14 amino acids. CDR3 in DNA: TGCGCCAGCAGCTGGGGGGACAAAGCTTCACCCCTCCACTTT. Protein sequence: CASSWGDKASPLHF.

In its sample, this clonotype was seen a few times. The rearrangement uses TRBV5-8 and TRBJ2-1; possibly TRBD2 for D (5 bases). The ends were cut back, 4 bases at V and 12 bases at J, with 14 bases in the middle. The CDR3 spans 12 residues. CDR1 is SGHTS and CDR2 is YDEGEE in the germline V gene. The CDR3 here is CASSPRTAGQFF. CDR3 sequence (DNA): TGTGCCAGCAGCCCCCGTACGGCGGGGCAGTTCTTC.

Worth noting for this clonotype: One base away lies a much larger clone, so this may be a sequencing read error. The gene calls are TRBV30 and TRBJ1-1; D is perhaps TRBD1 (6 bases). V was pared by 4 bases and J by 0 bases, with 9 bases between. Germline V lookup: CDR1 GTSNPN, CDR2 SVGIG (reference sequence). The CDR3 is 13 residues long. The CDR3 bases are TGTGCCTGGATCAAGGGGGTGAACACTGAAGCTTTCTTT. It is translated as CAWIKGVNTEAFF.

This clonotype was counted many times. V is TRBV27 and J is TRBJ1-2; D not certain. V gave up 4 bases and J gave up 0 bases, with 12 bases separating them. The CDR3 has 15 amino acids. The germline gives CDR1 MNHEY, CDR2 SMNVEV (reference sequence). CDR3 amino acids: CASSYRRATNYGYTF. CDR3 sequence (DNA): TGTGCCAGCAGTTACCGGCGGGCCACTAACTATGGCTACACCTTC.

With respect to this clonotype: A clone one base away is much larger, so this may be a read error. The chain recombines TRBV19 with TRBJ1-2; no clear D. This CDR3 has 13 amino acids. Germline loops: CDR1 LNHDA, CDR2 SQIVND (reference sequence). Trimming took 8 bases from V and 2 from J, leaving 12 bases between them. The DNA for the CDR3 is TGTGCCAGTGGTTCCGCAGGAAACTATGGCTACACCTTC. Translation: CASGSAGNYGYTF.

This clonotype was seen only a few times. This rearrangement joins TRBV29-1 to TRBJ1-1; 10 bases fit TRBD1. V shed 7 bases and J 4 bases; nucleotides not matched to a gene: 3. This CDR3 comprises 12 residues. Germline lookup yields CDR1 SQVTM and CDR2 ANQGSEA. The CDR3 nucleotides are TGCAGCGCATGGACAGGGGGCACTGAAGCTTTCTTT. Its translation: CSAWTGGTEAFF.

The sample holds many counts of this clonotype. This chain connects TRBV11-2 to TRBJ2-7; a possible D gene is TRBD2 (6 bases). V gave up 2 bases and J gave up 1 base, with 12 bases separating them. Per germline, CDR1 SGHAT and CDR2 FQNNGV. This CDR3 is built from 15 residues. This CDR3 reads CASSLNLAGSYEQYV. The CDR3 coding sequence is TGTGCCAGCAGCTTAAACCTGGCGGGATCCTACGAGCAGTACGTC.

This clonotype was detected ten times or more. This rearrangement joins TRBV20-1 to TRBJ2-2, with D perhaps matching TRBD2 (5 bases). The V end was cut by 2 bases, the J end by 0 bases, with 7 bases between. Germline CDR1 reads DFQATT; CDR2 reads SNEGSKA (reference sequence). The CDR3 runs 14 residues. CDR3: CSARQRTNTGELFF. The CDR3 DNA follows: TGCAGTGCTAGACAGCGGACGAACACCGGGGAGCTGTTTTTT.

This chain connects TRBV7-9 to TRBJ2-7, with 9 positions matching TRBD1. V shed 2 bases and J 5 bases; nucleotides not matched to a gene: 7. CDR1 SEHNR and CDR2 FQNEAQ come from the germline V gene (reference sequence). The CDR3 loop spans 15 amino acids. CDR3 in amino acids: CASSLIGTGLNEQYV. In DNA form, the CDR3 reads TGTGCCAGCAGCTTAATCGGGACAGGGTTAAACGAGCAGTACGTC.